The 24 T cell receptor beta chains listed next were all sequenced from one sample in a study of T cell repertoires in cytomegalovirus infection. A single record per CDR3 protein comes from TCRdb applying MiXCR to the reads. The sample has roughly 920,000 distinct CDR3 sequences, approximately 31% seen once. These receptors' antigens are unknown. The input for sequencing was cultured CD8+ T cells from PBMCs, taken from culture after CMV antigen stimulation. The receptors were gathered from a human donor in good health (CMV status not recorded). Some clones in this sample may be carry-over from other donors' samples.

The chain joins TRBV25-1 to TRBJ1-4; D may be TRBD1 (6 bases). The CDR3 loop spans 15 amino acids. Germline loops: CDR1 MGHDK, CDR2 SYGVNS. With 3 bases removed from V and 6 bases from J, the gap between germline ends came to 14 bases. The CDR3 DNA is TGTGCCAGCAGTGACCCGACAGGCGAGGATGAAAAACTGTTTTTT. Translation gives CASSDPTGEDEKLFF.

The V gene is TRBV4-1, the J gene TRBJ2-2; 9 bases fit TRBD2. Germline V gives CDR1 MGHRA, CDR2 YSYEKL. V dropped 0 bases and J dropped 0; count of bases not matched to a gene: 2. The CDR3 is 17 amino acids. The CDR3 nucleotides are TGCGCCAGCAGCCAAGAGTCTAGCGGGGCGAACACCGGGGAGCTGTTTTTT. This encodes CASSQESSGANTGELFF.

J is TRBJ1-6 and V is TRBV10-3; D not certain. Germline lookup yields CDR1 ENHRY and CDR2 SYGVKD. The CDR3 loop spans 15 amino acids. The V gene lost 6 bases and the J gene lost 8 bases, with 17 bases spanning the gap. The DNA of the CDR3 is TGTGCCATCAGCGATAATACGGAGCTGCATTCACCCCTCCACTTT. This translates into CAISDNTELHSPLHF.

This clonotype was seen more than once but under ten times. This chain uses TRBV7-9 with TRBJ2-3, with D uncertain. The CDR3 contains 15 residues. Germline CDR1 SEHNR, CDR2 FQNEAQ (reference sequence). The V and J ends lost 1 base and 6 bases respectively, with 14 bases between them. The CDR3 coding sequence is TGTGCCAGCAGCTTAGGACTGGAGCTCGGGGATACGCAGTATTTT. Protein product: CASSLGLELGDTQYF.

This clonotype was detected ten times or more. This chain uses TRBV7-8 with TRBJ2-2; perhaps D is TRBD1 or TRBD2 (6 bases each). The CDR3 spans 14 residues. Germline assignment: CDR1 SGHVS and CDR2 FQNEAQ. V lost 5 bases and J 9 bases, leaving 16 bases between the germline ends. DNA for the CDR3: TGTGCCAGCAGCACAGAGGGGGGAGTGTGGGAGCTGTTTTTT. It is translated as CASSTEGGVWELFF.

The chain carries TRBV7-3 and TRBJ2-2; D is possibly TRBD1 (5 bases). Trimming took off 3 bases at V and 2 bases at J, with 13 bases between the two ends. Germline V gives CDR1 SGHTA, CDR2 FQGTGA. This CDR3 has 16 amino acids. Written as DNA, the CDR3 is TGTGCCAGCAGCTTCCTGGGCAGGGCTAACACCGGGGAGCTGTTTTTT. Translated: CASSFLGRANTGELFF.

The chain is built from TRBV6-5 and TRBJ2-7, with 7 bases aligning to TRBD1. The germline V gene encodes CDR1 MNHEY and CDR2 SVGAGI. V lost 6 bases and J lost 2; bases outside the gene matches: 7. The CDR3 totals 14 residues. The CDR3 nucleotides are TGTGCCAGCAGATCCCGACAGGGTGCCTACGAGCAGTACGTC. Amino acids: CASRSRQGAYEQYV.

This clonotype has just a few counts. V gene TRBV12-3 or TRBV12-4 combines with J gene TRBJ1-1; the D gene is possibly TRBD1 (5 bases). CDR3 size: 14 residues. The ends were cut back, 2 bases at V and 11 bases at J, with 18 bases in the middle. The CDR3 is CASSLTGLVNGAFF. The CDR3, as DNA: TGTGCCAGCAGTTTAACAGGCCTAGTGAATGGGGCTTTCTTT.

In its sample, this clonotype was seen a few times. The rearrangement uses TRBV20-1 and TRBJ2-7, with TRBD1 identical over 11 bases. The CDR3 totals 13 residues. With 6 bases clipped from V and 3 bases from J, the junction kept 4 bases outside the gene matches. Germline CDR1 DFQATT, CDR2 SNEGSKA (reference sequence). The CDR3 coding sequence is TGCAGTGCCACGGGACAGGGGGTCTACGAGCAGTACTTC. It encodes CSATGQGVYEQYF.

J is TRBJ2-5 and V is TRBV19; 9 bases are shared with TRBD1. V trimming: 5 bases; J trimming: 7 bases; junction bases outside the gene matches: 11. This CDR3 has 15 residues. The germline gives CDR1 LNHDA, CDR2 SQIVND (reference sequence). In DNA form, the CDR3 reads TGTGCCAGTAGTCCCACCGGGACAGGGTCGGGGACCCAGTACTTC. It encodes CASSPTGTGSGTQYF. The full variable domain, with the rest looked up from reference TRBV19 and TRBJ2-5, is DGGITQSPKYLFRKEGQNVTLSCEQNLNHDAMYWYRQDPGQGLRLIYYSQIVNDFQKGDIAEGYSVSREKKESFPLTVTSAQKNPTAFYLCASSPTGTGSGTQYFGPGTRLLVL.

This clonotype was seen at least ten times. V is TRBV7-2 and J is TRBJ2-2, with 13 bases lining up with TRBD2. This CDR3 spans 16 amino acids. V lost 4 bases, J lost 5 bases, and 4 bases stayed unmatched. The V gene's germline CDR1 is SGHTA and CDR2 FQGNSA. The CDR3 coding sequence is TGTGCCAGCAGCTACGGGACTAGCGGGGAAACCGGGGAGCTGTTTTTT. It codes for CASSYGTSGETGELFF. The whole variable domain, remainder taken from reference TRBV7-2 and TRBJ2-2, is GAGVSQSPSNKVTEKGKDVELRCDPISGHTALYWYRQSLGQGLEFLIYFQGNSAPDKSGLPSDRFSAERTGGSVSTLTIQRTQQEDSAVYLCASSYGTSGETGELFFGEGSRLTVL.

This clonotype was picked up one time. Sequence at one end of the junction differs from germline and may be a read error. The CDR3 reads CVSSIVRRNTEAFF. DNA of the CDR3: TGTGTCAGTAGTATAGTCCGGCGGAACACTGAAGCTTTCTTT. V usage is TRBV19 and J usage is TRBJ1-1; D gene uncertain. The CDR3 covers 14 residues. The germline gives CDR1 LNHDA, CDR2 SQIVND (reference sequence).

In this sample, this clonotype turned up many times. The genes are TRBV7-9 and TRBJ2-3; 7 nucleotides agree with TRBD1. Germline CDR1 SEHNR, CDR2 FQNEAQ (reference sequence). J gave up 2 bases and V 1 base, and 3 bases lay outside the gene matches. The CDR3 extends over 15 amino acids. DNA of the CDR3: TGTGCCAGCAGCTTAGACGGGACAGACACAGATACGCAGTATTTT. It encodes CASSLDGTDTDTQYF.

The CDR3, as DNA: TGTGCCAGCAGCTTAGGTACCGGGACCTCGTCGCTTCTTCAGTACTTC. Amino acids: CASSLGTGTSSLLQYF. V is TRBV7-9 and J is TRBJ2-4; TRBD1 or TRBD2 may be the D gene (5 bases each). From germline, CDR1 is SEHNR and CDR2 FQNEAQ (reference sequence). V was shortened by 1 base and J by 11 bases, with 21 bases between the two germline ends. The CDR3 spans 16 residues. Full variable domain (outside the CDR3, taken from reference TRBV7-9 and TRBJ2-4): DTGVSQNPRHKITKRGQNVTFRCDPISEHNRLYWYRQTLGQGPEFLTYFQNEAQLEKSRLLSDRFSAERPKGSFSTLEIQRTEQGDSAMYLCASSLGTGTSSLLQYFGAGTRLSVL.

This chain connects TRBV27 to TRBJ1-2; 7 bases align to TRBD1. The length of the CDR3 is 16 residues. Per the germline V gene, CDR1 is MNHEY and CDR2 is SMNVEV (reference sequence). V trimming: 1 base; J trimming: 5 bases; junction bases outside the gene matches: 10. The CDR3 loop reads CASSLYETGNPYGYTF. DNA for the CDR3: TGTGCCAGCAGTTTATACGAGACAGGGAATCCTTATGGCTACACCTTC.

About this clonotype itself: This clone may be a read error of a much larger clone one base away. V is TRBV7-8 and J is TRBJ2-1, with D possibly called TRBD1 or TRBD2 (6 bases each). V was pared by 1 base and J by 5 bases, with 18 bases between. The V gene's germline CDR1 is SGHVS and CDR2 FQNEAQ. There are 17 residues in the CDR3. The CDR3 here is CASSLGLWAEGDNEQFF. CDR3 bases: TGTGCCAGCAGCTTAGGGCTGTGGGCGGAGGGGGACAATGAGCAGTTCTTC.

A remark on this clonotype: The junction does not match germline at one end; this may be a read error. The gene calls are TRBV7-2 and TRBJ1-1; the D gene is possibly TRBD1 (5 bases). There are 15 residues in the CDR3. The germline gives CDR1 SGHTA, CDR2 FQGNSA. This chain's CDR3 is CVSSSLLGTNTEAFF. The CDR3 DNA is TGTGTCAGCAGCTCGCTTTTGGGGACGAACACTGAAGCTTTCTTT.

This clonotype was counted between two and nine times. The genes are TRBV2 and TRBJ2-1; D remains unclear. The germline V and J ends were trimmed by 10 bases and 9 bases, with 10 bases remaining between them. Germline V gene lookup returns CDR1 SNHLY and CDR2 FYNNEI. This CDR3 contains 10 residues. Written as DNA, the CDR3 is TGTGCCACCTTAAGGCGTGAGCAGTTCTTC. Translation gives CATLRREQFF.

This clonotype was seen at least ten times. This chain uses TRBV7-6 with TRBJ2-7; a weak D match, TRBD2 (7 bases). Trimming shortened V by 2 bases and J by 4 bases, and 24 bases separated the two germline ends. CDR1 and CDR2 from the germline V gene are SGHVS and FNYEAQ. The CDR3 has 18 residues. Here the CDR3 reads CASSLYGGNEGGQYEQYV. The CDR3 bases are TGTGCCAGCAGCTTATACGGGGGCAACGAGGGGGGGCAATACGAGCAGTACGTC.

This clonotype was counted only a few times. J is TRBJ2-5 and V is TRBV7-8; 14 bases align to TRBD2. Germline-derived CDR1 and CDR2 are SGHVS and FQNEAQ. V was clipped by 1 base and J by 6 bases; unmatched bases: 1. The CDR3 has 15 residues. DNA of the CDR3: TGTGCCAGCAGCTTAGGACTAGCGGGGGGGAAGACCCAGTACTTC. Protein product: CASSLGLAGGKTQYF. Using reference TRBV7-8 and TRBJ2-5 for the parts outside the CDR3, the full variable domain is GAGVSQSPRYKVAKRGQDVALRCDPISGHVSLFWYQQALGQGPEFLTYFQNEAQLDKSGLPSDRFFAERPEGSVSTLKIQRTQQEDSAVYLCASSLGLAGGKTQYFGPGTRLLVL.

This chain connects TRBV4-3 to TRBJ2-2; D is perhaps TRBD2 (5 bases). Trimming left V 5 bases short and J 4 bases short, with 14 bases between. In germline, CDR1 is LGHNA, CDR2 YSLEER. This CDR3 spans 15 amino acids. In DNA, the CDR3 is TGCGCCAGCAGCGCGGGCTTTCTGGGCACCGGGGAGCTGTTTTTT. Amino acid sequence: CASSAGFLGTGELFF.

The rearrangement joins TRBV10-3 to TRBJ2-1; TRBD2 matches at 7 bases. Germline-derived CDR1 and CDR2 are ENHRY and SYGVKD. This CDR3 is built from 16 residues. Trimming removed 6 bases from V and 0 bases from J; junction bases left unmatched: 8. The CDR3 DNA reads as TGTGCCATCAGGACGGGGGGACCGAGCTCCTACAATGAGCAGTTCTTC. Amino acids: CAIRTGGPSSYNEQFF.

This clonotype was seen only a few times. CDR3: CAITNIAGVYNEQFF. CDR3 bases: TGTGCCATCACCAATATAGCGGGGGTTTACAATGAGCAGTTCTTC. The V gene is TRBV10-3, the J gene TRBJ2-1; 9 positions agree with TRBD2. Losses at the gene ends were 7 bases for V and 4 bases for J; bases not matched to a gene: 8. Germline V gene lookup returns CDR1 ENHRY and CDR2 SYGVKD. The CDR3 is 15 amino acids.

This clonotype showed up just once. The chain couples TRBV10-2 to TRBJ2-7; 7 nucleotides align to TRBD1. Germline lookup yields CDR1 WSHSY and CDR2 SAAADI. The CDR3 consists of 11 residues. Germline trimming cut 9 bases from V and 5 bases from J; bases unmatched to any gene: 4. The CDR3 nucleotides read TGCGCCAGGACAGGGTGGGACGAGCAGTACGTC. Protein sequence: CARTGWDEQYV.